The 23 T cell receptor beta chains listed next were all sequenced from one sample in a study of regulatory T cells in long-lasting Graves disease. The TCR beta library used iRepertoire HTBI primers with Arm-PCR amplification of CDR3. Each CDR3 protein gets one entry after TCRdb re-called the multiplex PCR reads with MiXCR. Among about 470,000 distinct CDR3 sequences, around 21% were seen once, and the ten largest hold approximately 7.8%. Time point indicated: persistent/refractory GD, antithyroid drugs over 5 years with positive TRAb. From PBMCs, RNA was extracted and then used to make the TCR library. The starting material was peripheral blood mononuclear cells (PBMCs), obtained when the disease was refractory, from a patient treated with antithyroid drugs. Receptors were obtained from a female donor with Graves disease.

The chain links TRBV10-3 to TRBJ2-1, with 7 bases identical to TRBD1. Unmatched junction bases numbered 6, after V lost 6 bases and J lost 7 bases. The CDR3 totals 13 residues. CDR1 and CDR2 from the germline V gene are ENHRY and SYGVKD. The CDR3 sequence: CAISPRQGNEQFF. DNA of the CDR3: TGTGCCATCAGCCCCCGACAGGGAAATGAGCAGTTCTTC.

This clonotype was observed a few times. The chain is built from TRBV7-2 and TRBJ2-7, with no clear D. The V gene lost 4 bases and the J gene lost 6 bases, with 10 bases spanning the gap. The CDR3 is 12 residues long. CDR1 is SGHTA, CDR2 FQGNSA, per germline. CDR3 bases: TGTGCCAGCAGCTCCAGTAGCACCGAGCAGTACTTC. Translation: CASSSSSTEQYF.

Comments on this clonotype: Germline and junction disagree at one end, which may indicate a read error. The chain carries TRBV6-2 or TRBV6-3 and TRBJ1-3; D not certain. Germline V CDR1 and CDR2: MNHEY, SVGEGT. The CDR3 sequence is 13 residues long. DNA for the CDR3: TGTGCCACCCCAGCGGGGTCTGGAAACGCCATATATTTT. It translates to CATPAGSGNAIYF.

This clonotype has a count of ten or more. The chain is built from TRBV12-5 and TRBJ2-2, with D possibly TRBD2 on 6 matching bases. Trimming removed 3 bases at V and 1 base at J, with 12 bases between. The V gene's germline CDR1 is LGHNT and CDR2 FRNRAP. The CDR3 contains 16 residues. The CDR3 reads CASGFWAGMNTGELFF. The CDR3 region has the DNA TGTGCTAGTGGTTTCTGGGCGGGGATGAACACCGGGGAGCTGTTTTTT.

The chain employs TRBV27 and TRBJ2-7; D call uncertain. Trimming pared 0 bases from V and 3 bases from J, leaving 6 bases between. This CDR3 region has 13 residues. Germline CDR1 is MNHEY and CDR2 is SMNVEV (reference sequence). The chain's CDR3 is CASSLSEVYEQYF. The CDR3 DNA reads as TGTGCCAGCAGTTTATCAGAGGTCTACGAGCAGTACTTC.

This clonotype was counted many times. This chain links TRBV5-5 with TRBJ2-2; D possibly matches TRBD1 or TRBD2 (5 bases each). Between the trimmed V and J ends, which lost 3 bases and 1 base, there was a span of 13 bases. In germline, CDR1 is SGHKS, CDR2 YYEKEE (reference sequence). The CDR3 is 16 residues long. CDR3 sequence reads: CASSSLGTLNTGELFF. The CDR3 region has the DNA TGTGCCAGCAGCTCCCTTGGGACGCTGAACACCGGGGAGCTGTTTTTT.

Turning to this clonotype: With a much larger clone just one base away, this may be a read error. This chain joins TRBV5-1 and TRBJ1-2; no reliable D call. CDR3 length: 13 residues. Germline assignment: CDR1 SGHRS and CDR2 YFSETQ. The CDR3 sequence: CAGSFAALYGYTF. CDR3 in DNA: TGCGCCGGCAGTTTCGCAGCCCTCTATGGCTACACCTTC.

The table lists this clonotype with a few counts. The chain links TRBV30 to TRBJ2-7; D may match TRBD1 or TRBD2 (6 bases each). This CDR3 contains 11 residues. The ends were cut back, 0 bases at V and 8 bases at J, with 8 bases in the middle. CDR1 is GTSNPN and CDR2 is SVGIG in the germline V gene (reference sequence). CDR3 nucleotide sequence: TGTGCCTGGAGTGTCGGGGGCCAGCAGTACTTC. This translates into CAWSVGGQQYF.

The chain recombines TRBV27 with TRBJ2-1; 8 bases match TRBD2. The germline CDR1 and CDR2 sequences are MNHEY and SMNVEV (reference sequence). This CDR3 is 15 amino acids long. Trimming at V came to 6 bases and at J to 7 bases, leaving 11 bases not matched to a gene. In DNA, the CDR3 is TGTGCCAGCAGCCATGGGACTAGTAGGCGGAATGAGCAGTTCTTC. Its translation: CASSHGTSRRNEQFF.

The CDR3 loop reads CASSQVLASYEQYF. The CDR3 DNA reads as TGTGCCAGCAGCCAGGTCCTAGCTTCCTACGAGCAGTACTTC. This sequence joins TRBV4-2 and TRBJ2-7; D is perhaps TRBD2 (5 bases). This CDR3 spans 14 amino acids. V was shortened by 3 bases and J by 1 base, with 10 bases between the two germline ends. Germline CDR1 and CDR2: LGHNA and YNFKEQ.

This clonotype was observed many times. CDR3 nucleotides: TGTGCCAGCAGCTTAGGACACGGCAATCAGCCCCAGCATTTT. Residues: CASSLGHGNQPQHF. The V and J genes are TRBV7-2 and TRBJ1-5; D remains ambiguous. Germline V gene data show CDR1 as SGHTA and CDR2 as FQGNSA. The CDR3 covers 14 residues. V lost 1 base, J lost 2 bases, and 6 bases lay in between.

There are many counts of this clonotype. This chain joins TRBV20-1 and TRBJ1-5; tentatively, D is TRBD1 (6 bases). The CDR3 is 15 amino acids. The V gene lost 0 bases and the J gene lost 6 bases, with 15 bases spanning the gap. CDR1 is DFQATT, CDR2 SNEGSKA, per germline (reference sequence). The CDR3 DNA reads as TGCAGTGCTAGAGATTTTGCGGGGGGCGGTCAGCCCCAGCATTTT. Amino acid sequence: CSARDFAGGGQPQHF.

This clonotype was seen ten or more times. The rearrangement joins TRBV6-1 to TRBJ2-5, with 7 bases aligning to TRBD1. CDR3 size: 15 residues. V shed 6 bases and J 1 base; nucleotides not matched to a gene: 8. Germline CDR1 and CDR2: MNHNS and SASEGT. CDR3 bases: TGTGCCAGCAGACCTCGACAGGGATTCCAAGAGACCCAGTACTTC. It encodes CASRPRQGFQETQYF.

Only a few counts were recorded for this clonotype. This chain connects TRBV6-1 to TRBJ1-5, with a weak D call TRBD1 (5 bases). Per the germline V gene, CDR1 is MNHNS and CDR2 is SASEGT. V lost 7 bases and J 4 bases, leaving 17 bases between the germline ends. This CDR3 spans 15 amino acids. This CDR3 reads CASTGRAEGNQPQHF. CDR3 DNA: TGTGCCAGCACAGGGCGGGCGGAGGGGAATCAGCCCCAGCATTTT.

V is TRBV28 and J is TRBJ2-7, with 12 positions matching TRBD1. V lost 5 bases and J lost 6; bases outside the gene matches: 8. This CDR3 contains 15 residues. CDR1 is MDHEN, CDR2 SYDVKM, per germline. The CDR3 loop reads CASSPHRDRGREQYF. The CDR3 coding sequence is TGTGCCAGCAGTCCCCACCGGGACAGGGGGCGCGAGCAGTACTTC.

This sequence joins TRBV29-1 and TRBJ1-1; perhaps TRBD1 as D (5 bases). V lost 8 bases to trimming and J lost 4 bases, with 11 bases between them. The CDR3 spans 11 residues. The germline gives CDR1 SQVTM, CDR2 ANQGSEA. The CDR3 sequence: CSPGRGTEAFF. CDR3 DNA sequence: TGCAGCCCGGGACGGGGCACTGAAGCTTTCTTT.

The V call is TRBV7-6, the J call TRBJ2-3; no reliable D call. Germline V gene lookup returns CDR1 SGHVS and CDR2 FNYEAQ. The V gene lost 2 bases and the J gene lost 0 bases, with 9 bases spanning the gap. The CDR3 contains 15 residues. This CDR3 is CASSLSAISTDTQYF. CDR3 nucleotides: TGTGCCAGCAGCTTAAGCGCGATTAGCACAGATACGCAGTATTTT.

The V gene is TRBV4-1, the J gene TRBJ2-1, with D perhaps TRBD2 (6 bases). This CDR3 has 16 residues. Germline V CDR1 and CDR2: MGHRA, YSYEKL. V gave up 2 bases and J gave up 6 bases, with 17 bases separating them. The CDR3 DNA reads TGCGCCAGCAGCCAATCGACGACGGGAGAGATCAATGAGCAGTTCTTC. As protein: CASSQSTTGEINEQFF.

This clonotype was seen a few times. The rearrangement joins TRBV28 to TRBJ1-5; D possibly corresponds to TRBD1 (6 bases). The CDR3 is made up of 18 amino acids. V was cut by 4 bases and J by 0 bases, with 19 bases left in between. Per germline, CDR1 MDHEN and CDR2 SYDVKM. The CDR3 sequence: CASSSGTNTFFSNQPQHF. CDR3 coding DNA: TGTGCCAGCAGTTCCGGGACAAATACGTTTTTTAGCAATCAGCCCCAGCATTTT. The full variable domain, with the rest looked up from reference TRBV28 and TRBJ1-5, is DVKVTQSSRYLVKRTGEKVFLECVQDMDHENMFWYRQDPGLGLRLIYFSYDVKMKEKGDIPEGYSVSREKKERFSLILESASTNQTSMYLCASSSGTNTFFSNQPQHFGDGTRLSIL.

This clonotype was seen repeatedly, ten times or more. J is TRBJ1-1 and V is TRBV27; TRBD1 matches at 10 bases. The CDR3 is made up of 13 amino acids. The junction had 2 bases not matched to a gene; V was cut back by 6 bases and J by 4 bases. Germline V CDR1 and CDR2: MNHEY, SMNVEV (reference sequence). DNA of the CDR3: TGTGCCAGCAGAAGGACAGGGGGCACTGAAGCTTTCTTT. Amino acid sequence: CASRRTGGTEAFF.

This clonotype occurred many times. The chain links TRBV6-2 or TRBV6-3 to TRBJ2-5; 12 bases are shared with TRBD1. CDR3 length: 17 amino acids. V shed 0 bases, J shed 5 bases, and the junction held 7 bases outside the gene matches. CDR1 is MNHEY and CDR2 is SVGEGT in the germline V gene. The chain's CDR3 is CASSYSGGQGAEETQYF. The CDR3 coding sequence is TGTGCCAGCAGTTACTCGGGGGGACAGGGGGCTGAGGAGACCCAGTACTTC.

In this sample, this clonotype turned up many times. CDR3 loop: CASSPDGTASNIQYF. DNA for the CDR3: TGTGCCAGCAGCCCGGATGGGACAGCCTCAAACATTCAGTACTTC. The rearrangement joins TRBV7-2 to TRBJ2-4; 7 nucleotides line up with TRBD1. There are 15 residues in the CDR3. J was trimmed by 6 bases and V by 5 bases; bases with no gene match: 10. Germline V gene lookup returns CDR1 SGHTA and CDR2 FQGNSA.

This clonotype was counted once. This may arise from a read error, as a much more abundant clone is one base away. This sequence joins TRBV7-2 and TRBJ1-2, with 8 bases aligning to TRBD1. CDR1 is SGHTA, CDR2 FQGNSA, per germline. The CDR3 covers 15 residues. The CDR3 DNA is TGTGCCAGAAGCTCGACAGGGACAGGATCTTATGGCTACACCTTC. Protein: CARSSTGTGSYGYTF.